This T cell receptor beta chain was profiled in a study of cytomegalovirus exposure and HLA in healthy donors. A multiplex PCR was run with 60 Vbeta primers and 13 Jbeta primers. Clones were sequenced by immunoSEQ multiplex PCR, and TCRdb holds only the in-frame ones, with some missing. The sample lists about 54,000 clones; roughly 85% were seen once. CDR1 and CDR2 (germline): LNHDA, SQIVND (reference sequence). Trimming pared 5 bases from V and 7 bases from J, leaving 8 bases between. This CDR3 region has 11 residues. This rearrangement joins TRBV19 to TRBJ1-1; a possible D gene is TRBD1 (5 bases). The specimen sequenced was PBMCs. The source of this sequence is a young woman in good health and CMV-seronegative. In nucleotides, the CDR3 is TGTGCCAGTAGTCAGGGTCTTGAAGCTTTCTTT. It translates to CASSQGLEAFF.